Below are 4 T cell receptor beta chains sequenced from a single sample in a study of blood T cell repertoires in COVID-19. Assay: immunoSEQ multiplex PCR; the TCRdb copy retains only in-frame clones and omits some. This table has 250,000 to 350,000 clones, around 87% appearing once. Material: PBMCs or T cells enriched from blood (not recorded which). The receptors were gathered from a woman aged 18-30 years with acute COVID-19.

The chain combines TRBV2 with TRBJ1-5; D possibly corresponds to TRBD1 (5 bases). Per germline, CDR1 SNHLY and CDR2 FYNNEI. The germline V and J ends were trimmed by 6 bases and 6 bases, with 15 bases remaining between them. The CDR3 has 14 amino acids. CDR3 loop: CASSGGREGQPQHF. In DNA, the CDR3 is TGTGCCAGCAGCGGGGGGAGGGAAGGTCAGCCCCAGCATTTT.

This chain's CDR3 is CASSLGGHNEQFF. The CDR3 nucleotides read TGTGCCAGCAGTTTAGGCGGGCACAATGAGCAGTTCTTC. The chain employs TRBV28 and TRBJ2-1; TRBD2 might be the D (5 bases). Trimming stripped 2 bases from V and 5 bases from J, with 7 bases between. Looked up from germline, CDR1 is MDHEN and CDR2 is SYDVKM. CDR3 size: 13 residues.

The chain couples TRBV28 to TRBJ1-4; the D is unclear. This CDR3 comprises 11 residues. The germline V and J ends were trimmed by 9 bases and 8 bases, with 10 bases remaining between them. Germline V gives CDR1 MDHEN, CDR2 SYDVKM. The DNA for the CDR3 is TGTGCCAGTAACGGTAGAGAAAAACTGTTTTTT. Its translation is CASNGREKLFF.

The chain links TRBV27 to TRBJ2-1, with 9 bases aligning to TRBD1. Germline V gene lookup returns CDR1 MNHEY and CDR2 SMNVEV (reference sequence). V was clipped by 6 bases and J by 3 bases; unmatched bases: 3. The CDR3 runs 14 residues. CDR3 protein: CASSRDRDYNEQFF. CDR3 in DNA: TGTGCCAGCAGCCGGGACAGGGACTACAATGAGCAGTTCTTC.